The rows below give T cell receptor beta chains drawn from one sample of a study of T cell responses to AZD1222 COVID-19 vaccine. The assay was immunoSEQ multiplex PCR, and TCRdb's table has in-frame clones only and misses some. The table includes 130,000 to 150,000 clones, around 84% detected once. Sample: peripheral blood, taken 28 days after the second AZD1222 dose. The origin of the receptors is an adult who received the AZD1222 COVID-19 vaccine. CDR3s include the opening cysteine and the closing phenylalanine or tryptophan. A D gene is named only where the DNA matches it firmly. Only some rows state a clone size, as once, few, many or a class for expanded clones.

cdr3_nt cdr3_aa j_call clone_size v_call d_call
TGTGCCACCAGCAGACTAGCGGGGCTCGGGGAGCTGTTTTTT CATSRLAGLGELFF TRBJ2-2 NA TRBV15 TRBD2
TGCGCCAGCAGCTTGGTTCAGGCATTTCAAGAGACCCAGTACTTC CASSLVQAFQETQYF TRBJ2-5 NA TRBV5-1 NA
TGTGCCTGGAGTGTACCTTCCTACGAGCAGTACTTC CAWSVPSYEQYF TRBJ2-7 NA TRBV30 NA
TGTGCCAGCTCACCACTAGGACAGGAAGACACTGAAGCTTTCTTT CASSPLGQEDTEAFF TRBJ1-1 NA TRBV18 TRBD1
TGTGCCAGCAGTTTAGGCGCTGAAGCTTTCTTT CASSLGAEAFF TRBJ1-1 NA TRBV27 NA
TGTGCCAGTGAAGCGGGGGGGACCCCCACCTACAATGAGCAGTTCTTC CASEAGGTPTYNEQFF TRBJ2-1 NA TRBV19 TRBD2
TGTGCCAGCAGCTTGGGGTTTGCCGGAGGAAACACCATATATTTT CASSLGFAGGNTIYF TRBJ1-3 NA TRBV5-6 NA
TGTGCCAGCAGTTACTTAGGAGATACGCAGTATTTT CASSYLGDTQYF TRBJ2-3 NA TRBV6-5 NA
TGCGCCAGCAGCGGCCAGACCGCCCCCGGCGGGGAGCTGTTTTTT CASSGQTAPGGELFF TRBJ2-2 NA TRBV5-1 NA
TGCAGCGTTGCGGGAGTTAGGTCCTACAATGAGCAGTTCTTC CSVAGVRSYNEQFF TRBJ2-1 NA TRBV29-1 NA
TGTGCCAGCAGTGAAAACCAATATGGCTACACCTTC CASSENQYGYTF TRBJ1-2 NA TRBV25-1 NA
TGTGCCAGCACCCCCACCCTAGGTCGCCTAGGGGCCTACGAGCAGTACTTC CASTPTLGRLGAYEQYF TRBJ2-7 NA TRBV28 NA
TGTGCCAGTAGTATAGATGTATCAGTCGAGCAGTACTTC CASSIDVSVEQYF TRBJ2-7 once TRBV19 NA
TGTGCCAGCAGCCAAGATCCATACCTCCCGGTAGAGGAGTACGAGCAGTACTTC CASSQDPYLPVEEYEQYF TRBJ2-7 few TRBV4-2 NA
TGTGCCAGCTCAACGACAGGCCTGGGCCAAATCTCTGGAAACACCATATATTTT CASSTTGLGQISGNTIYF TRBJ1-3 many TRBV18 NA
TGTGCCAGCAGTTTAACTCGCGGGGGAGCTTTCTTT CASSLTRGGAFF TRBJ1-1 NA TRBV28 NA